Listed here are 10 T cell receptor beta chains from one sample, sequenced in a study of blood T cell repertoires in COVID-19. Sequencing was performed with immunoSEQ multiplex PCR; in TCRdb, only in-frame clones are kept and a portion is missing. Seen here are some 360,000 clones, over 75% observed once, and the top ten hold roughly 2%. The sequencing sample was made of peripheral blood. Source of these receptors: a woman aged 55-70 years with COVID-19, enrolled during active disease.

The chain couples TRBV18 to TRBJ2-5, with 9 bases matching TRBD1. CDR1 KGHSH and CDR2 LQKENI come from the germline V gene. Losses at the gene ends were 3 bases for V and 4 bases for J; bases not matched to a gene: 0. The CDR3 is made up of 13 amino acids. The CDR3 bases are TGTGCCAGCTCACCGGACAGGGGAGAGACCCAGTACTTC. This codes for CASSPDRGETQYF.

This rearrangement joins TRBV3-1 (or the pseudogene TRBV3-2) to TRBJ2-5, with D tentatively TRBD2 (6 bases). Germline V gene sequence: CDR1 LGHDT, CDR2 YNNKEL (reference sequence). V shed 3 bases and J shed 0 bases, with 17 bases lying between them. CDR3 length: 17 amino acids. The CDR3 sequence is CASSHAPLRLDQETQYF. The CDR3 nucleotides read TGTGCCAGCAGCCATGCTCCCTTACGACTAGACCAAGAGACCCAGTACTTC.

The chain links TRBV30 to TRBJ1-1; D not certain. The germline gives CDR1 GTSNPN, CDR2 SVGIG (reference sequence). The CDR3 totals 11 residues. V was cut by 1 base and J by 3 bases, with 3 bases left in between. The CDR3 DNA is TGTGCCTGGAGTGACTACACTGAAGCTTTCTTT. It encodes CAWSDYTEAFF.

This chain joins TRBV10-3 and TRBJ1-2; 7 bases are a match to TRBD1. The CDR3 covers 13 residues. Germline V gives CDR1 ENHRY, CDR2 SYGVKD. V dropped 6 bases and J dropped 6; count of bases not matched to a gene: 7. This chain's CDR3 is CAIRPRQGDGYTF. DNA for the CDR3: TGTGCCATCAGGCCTCGACAGGGAGATGGCTACACCTTC.

The chain joins TRBV28 to TRBJ1-5; 8 bases are shared with TRBD1. The CDR3 sequence is 14 residues long. Trimming took 4 bases from V and 7 from J; bases not matched to a gene: 6. The germline V gene encodes CDR1 MDHEN and CDR2 SYDVKM. This CDR3 is CASSSSGGSQPQHF. Written as DNA, the CDR3 is TGTGCCAGCAGTTCCTCAGGGGGCAGCCAGCCCCAGCATTTT.

This chain connects TRBV20-1 to TRBJ1-1; D is possibly TRBD1 (6 bases). Looked up from germline, CDR1 is DFQATT and CDR2 is SNEGSKA (reference sequence). The V end was cut by 8 bases, the J end by 4 bases, with 8 bases between. The CDR3 has 10 amino acids. The DNA of the CDR3 is TGCAGTACAGGGATCACTGAAGCTTTCTTT. This gives the protein CSTGITEAFF.

The gene calls are TRBV5-6 and TRBJ2-1, with D tentatively TRBD2 (7 bases). Trimming pared 1 base from V and 2 bases from J, leaving 10 bases between. Germline CDR1 and CDR2: SGHDT and YYEEEE. The CDR3 is 15 amino acids. The CDR3 DNA sequence: TGTGCCAGCAGCTTGAGGGGGGGCCCCTACAATGAGCAGTTCTTC. Translating gives CASSLRGGPYNEQFF.

The V gene is TRBV7-2, the J gene TRBJ2-5; tentative D call: TRBD2 (6 bases). The germline V gene encodes CDR1 SGHTA and CDR2 FQGNSA. There are 15 residues in the CDR3. V was pared by 0 bases and J by 1 base, with 9 bases between. CDR3 nucleotide sequence: TGTGCCAGCAGCTTAGCGGGGGGTCTCCAAGAGACCCAGTACTTC. Encoded protein: CASSLAGGLQETQYF.

The rearrangement uses TRBV19 and TRBJ2-7; TRBD2 aligns across 7 bases. The CDR3 loop spans 15 amino acids. Germline loops: CDR1 LNHDA, CDR2 SQIVND (reference sequence). Trimming at V came to 5 bases and at J to 1 base, leaving 8 bases not matched to a gene. The CDR3 DNA sequence: TGTGCCAGTAGTGGAGTTGGGAGGGCATCCTACGAGCAGTACTTC. Translating it yields CASSGVGRASYEQYF. The full variable domain, with the rest looked up from reference TRBV19 and TRBJ2-7, is DGGITQSPKYLFRKEGQNVTLSCEQNLNHDAMYWYRQDPGQGLRLIYYSQIVNDFQKGDIAEGYSVSREKKESFPLTVTSAQKNPTAFYLCASSGVGRASYEQYFGPGTRLTVT.

This chain connects TRBV2 to TRBJ1-5; TRBD1 aligns across 9 bases. This CDR3 spans 14 amino acids. Germline CDR1 and CDR2: SNHLY and FYNNEI. V trimming: 4 bases; J trimming: 4 bases; junction bases outside the gene matches: 2. The CDR3 DNA reads as TGTGCCAGCAGTGCGGGGACAGGGAATCAGCCCCAGCATTTT. As protein: CASSAGTGNQPQHF.